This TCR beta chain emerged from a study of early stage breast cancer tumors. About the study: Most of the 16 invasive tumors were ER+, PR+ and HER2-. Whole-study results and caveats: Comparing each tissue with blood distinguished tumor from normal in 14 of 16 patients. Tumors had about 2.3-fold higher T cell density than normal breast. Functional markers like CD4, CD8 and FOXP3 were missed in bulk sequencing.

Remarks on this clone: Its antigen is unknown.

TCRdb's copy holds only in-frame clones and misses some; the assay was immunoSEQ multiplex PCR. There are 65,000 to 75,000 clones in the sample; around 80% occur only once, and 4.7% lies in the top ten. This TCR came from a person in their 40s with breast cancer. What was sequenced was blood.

The CDR3 is CASSDTSVSYNEQFF. CDR3 bases: TGTGCCAGCAGCGATACTAGCGTCTCCTACAATGAGCAGTTCTTC. The V gene is TRBV9, the J gene TRBJ2-1; 7 positions agree with TRBD2. Per germline, CDR1 SGDLS and CDR2 YYNGEE. V was clipped by 3 bases and J by 0 bases; unmatched bases: 3. The CDR3 extends over 15 amino acids.